The present entry profiles one T cell receptor (beta chain) with its context. What it binds is unknown. The sample originates from a study of T cell clones after liver transplantation. Overall study: TCRbeta sequencing after a pre-transplant mixed lymphocyte reaction identified graft-donor-reactive clones, later tracked in post-transplant blood. Subjects received no induction therapy and standard immunosuppression until randomization at 12-24 months post-transplant.

The study's findings and limits: The donor-reactive repertoire was only partly measurable in a couple of subjects, lacking donor cells.

J was trimmed by 2 bases and V by 5 bases; bases with no gene match: 4. Per germline, CDR1 LNHDA and CDR2 SQIVND (reference sequence). The CDR3 runs to 15 residues. Libraries were prepared by immunoSEQ multiplex PCR; TCRdb keeps only in-frame clonotypes and omits some of them. The sample holds roughly 100,000 clones; 80% to 90% are singletons and the top ten take approximately 3%. This receptor was obtained from a human patient who received a liver transplant. Some T cells here may be from the graft donor. Sequenced here: CD4+ T cells from blood, sampled around 44 months after liver transplant. The chain couples TRBV19 to TRBJ1-1; 11 bases match TRBD1. The CDR3 here is CASSGTGGSNTEAFF. The CDR3 region has the DNA TGTGCCAGTAGTGGGACAGGGGGGAGTAACACTGAAGCTTTCTTT.